Below are 27 T cell receptor beta chains sequenced from a single sample in a study of blood T cells in healthy people across ages. For the second PCR, which ran for about 7 to 11 cycles, a sample-barcoded 5' primer and a J-beta primer mix were used. TCRdb passed the 5' RACE reads through MiXCR, listing each CDR3 protein once. The profile shows 700,000 to 950,000 distinct CDR3 sequences, roughly 44% of them singletons. Material: blood. The receptors stem from a woman aged 55-75 years in good health.

The chain is built from TRBV6-5 and TRBJ1-2; the D is unclear. Trimming cost V 0 bases and J 4 bases, with 6 bases left between them. CDR1 and CDR2 (germline): MNHEY, SVGAGI. CDR3 length: 13 residues. CDR3 in DNA: TGTGCCAGCAGTTACTCAGGTGGCTATGGCTACACCTTC. Protein product: CASSYSGGYGYTF.

This rearrangement joins TRBV6-2 or TRBV6-3 to TRBJ2-3; TRBD2 is a possible D gene (6 bases). V lost 0 bases to trimming and J lost 3 bases, with 16 bases between them. The CDR3 contains 17 residues. Germline CDR1 is MNHEY and CDR2 is SVGEGT. CDR3 bases: TGTGCCAGCAGTTACTCCTATACCGGCGGGATAACAGATACGCAGTATTTT. It encodes CASSYSYTGGITDTQYF.

This chain's CDR3 is CSALQGGVGNQPQHF. The CDR3 DNA sequence: TGCAGTGCTTTACAGGGGGGAGTAGGCAATCAGCCCCAGCATTTT. The rearrangement joins TRBV20-1 to TRBJ1-5, with 8 bases aligning to TRBD1. With 5 bases clipped from V and 2 bases from J, the junction kept 8 bases outside the gene matches. Germline CDR1 reads DFQATT; CDR2 reads SNEGSKA (reference sequence). This CDR3 comprises 15 residues.

Points on this clonotype: This may be a read error: a much more frequent sequence differs by one nucleotide. The chain links TRBV12-3 or TRBV12-4 to TRBJ2-5; no clear D. There are 12 residues in the CDR3. The V gene lost 4 bases and the J gene lost 11 bases, with 14 bases spanning the gap. CDR3 DNA sequence: TGTGCCAGCAGTTCAACTACCAATGAGCAGTACTTC. It is translated as CASSSTTNEQYF.

This sequence joins TRBV5-1 and TRBJ2-5; the D gene is possibly TRBD2 (6 bases). Trimming took 6 bases from V and 3 from J, leaving 15 bases between them. Germline-derived CDR1 and CDR2 are SGHRS and YFSETQ. The CDR3 contains 14 residues. CDR3: CASMREIAEETQYF. DNA for the CDR3: TGCGCCAGCATGAGAGAAATAGCGGAAGAGACCCAGTACTTC.

The chain links TRBV19 to TRBJ2-5, with 9 bases fitting TRBD2. The length of the CDR3 is 18 residues. The germline gives CDR1 LNHDA, CDR2 SQIVND (reference sequence). The junction had 21 bases not matched to a gene; V was cut back by 4 bases and J by 9 bases. CDR3 DNA sequence: TGTGCCAGTAGTACCGGAAGCATAGCGGGGGTGCCGAGCGGGGCCCAGTACTTC. Translated: CASSTGSIAGVPSGAQYF.

V and J are TRBV11-2 and TRBJ2-5; D gene uncertain. The CDR3 totals 12 residues. V was shortened by 5 bases and J by 11 bases, with 15 bases between the two germline ends. The germline V gene encodes CDR1 SGHAT and CDR2 FQNNGV. This CDR3 is CASSQRDNEQYF. CDR3 coding DNA: TGTGCCAGCAGCCAACGAGACAATGAGCAGTACTTC.

The chain joins TRBV20-1 to TRBJ2-3; D unresolved. The germline V gene has CDR1 DFQATT and CDR2 SNEGSKA (reference sequence). V shed 4 bases and J shed 1 base, with 12 bases lying between them. CDR3 length equals 14 residues. The CDR3, as DNA: TGCAGTGCTACGAGTGAGAAGGGCACAGATACGCAGTATTTT. Amino acid sequence: CSATSEKGTDTQYF.

The chain employs TRBV11-3 and TRBJ2-4; tentatively, D is TRBD1 or TRBD2 (5 bases each). Germline values: CDR1 SGHNT, CDR2 YENEEA. Trimming removed 5 bases at V and 1 base at J, with 18 bases between. This CDR3 has 17 amino acids. DNA for the CDR3: TGTGCCAGCAGCCCCTTCCGGGATTGGGGGGCCAAAAACATTCAGTACTTC. It codes for CASSPFRDWGAKNIQYF. Full variable domain (missing parts from reference TRBV11-3 and TRBJ2-4): EAGVVQSPRYKIIEKKQPVAFWCNPISGHNTLYWYLQNLGQGPELLIRYENEEAVDDSQLPKDRFSAERLKGVDSTLKIQPAELGDSAVYLCASSPFRDWGAKNIQYFGAGTRLSVL.

There are a few counts of this clonotype. V is TRBV9 and J is TRBJ2-3; 9 bases are a match to TRBD1. CDR1 SGDLS and CDR2 YYNGEE come from the germline V gene. There are 14 residues in the CDR3. The trim removed 4 bases at V and 5 bases at J, leaving 5 bases unmatched. The CDR3 DNA follows: TGTGCCAGCAGCTCCCGACAGGGGGGAGATACGCAGTATTTT. Its translation: CASSSRQGGDTQYF. Looking up the rest from reference TRBV9 and TRBJ2-3 gives the full variable domain: DSGVTQTPKHLITATGQRVTLRCSPRSGDLSVYWYQQSLDQGLQFLIQYYNGEERAKGNILERFSAQQFPDLHSELNLSSLELGDSALYFCASSSRQGGDTQYFGPGTRLTVL.

CDR3 protein: CASSLASGGQGPQHF. In DNA, the CDR3 is TGTGCCAGCAGCTTAGCCTCGGGGGGGCAAGGGCCCCAGCATTTT. The chain carries TRBV11-2 and TRBJ1-5; weak D call: TRBD1 (6 bases). Trimming removed 1 base from V and 9 bases from J, with 16 bases in between. The CDR3 runs 15 residues. Germline V gives CDR1 SGHAT, CDR2 FQNNGV.

This clonotype was counted a few times. The CDR3 reads CASSSPGGRGIYNEQFF. In nucleotides, the CDR3 is TGTGCCAGCAGCTCCCCTGGGGGGCGGGGGATTTACAATGAGCAGTTCTTC. The gene calls are TRBV7-3 and TRBJ2-1; D perhaps matches TRBD2 (7 bases). Germline CDR1 SGHTA, CDR2 FQGTGA. V was trimmed by 4 bases and J by 4 bases, leaving 20 bases between them. The CDR3 is 17 residues long. Supplemented by reference TRBV7-3 and TRBJ2-1, the full variable domain reads GAGVSQTPSNKVTEKGKYVELRCDPISGHTALYWYRQSLGQGPEFLIYFQGTGAADDSGLPNDRFFAVRPEGSVSTLKIQRTERGDSAVYLCASSSPGGRGIYNEQFFGPGTRLTVL.

The chain employs TRBV29-1 and TRBJ2-3; 8 nucleotides line up with TRBD2. The V gene end was trimmed by 3 bases and the J gene end by 14 bases; junction bases not matched to a gene: 10. The CDR3 is made up of 12 amino acids. Germline CDR1 is SQVTM and CDR2 is ANQGSEA. DNA of the CDR3: TGCAGCGTTGAGCTTCCGGGACTAGAACTGTATTTT. Its translation: CSVELPGLELYF.

The chain employs TRBV18 and TRBJ2-7; tentative D call: TRBD1 (6 bases). The CDR3 runs 12 residues. Looked up from germline, CDR1 is KGHSH and CDR2 is LQKENI. Trimming pared 2 bases from V and 6 bases from J, leaving 8 bases between. Here the CDR3 reads CASSPADSEQYF. The DNA of the CDR3 is TGTGCCAGCTCACCAGCGGACAGCGAGCAGTACTTC.

The chain is built from TRBV7-9 and TRBJ1-4; TRBD1 matches 7 bases. This CDR3 comprises 14 residues. Germline trimming cut 6 bases from V and 8 bases from J; bases unmatched to any gene: 9. Germline-derived CDR1 and CDR2 are SEHNR and FQNEAQ (reference sequence). This CDR3 is CASRRDSLGEKLFF. The DNA of the CDR3 is TGTGCCAGCAGACGGGACAGTCTCGGGGAAAAACTGTTTTTT.

This clonotype has a handful of counts. The V gene is TRBV28, the J gene TRBJ2-7; D tentatively reads TRBD1 or TRBD2 (5 bases each). This CDR3 is built from 16 residues. V was shortened by 6 bases and J by 0 bases, with 18 bases between the two germline ends. Germline V gene data show CDR1 as MDHEN and CDR2 as SYDVKM. The CDR3: CASRRVGVQASYEQYF. The CDR3 coding sequence is TGTGCCAGCAGGAGGGTGGGGGTACAGGCCTCCTACGAGCAGTACTTC.

The chain links TRBV12-3 or TRBV12-4 to TRBJ1-2, with 7 bases identical to TRBD1. Trimming cost V 5 bases and J 3 bases; bases outside gene matches: 3. The CDR3 totals 13 residues. In DNA, the CDR3 is TGTGCCAGCAGTAAGGGGGCCGACTATGGCTACACCTTC. This codes for CASSKGADYGYTF.

This sequence joins TRBV7-9 and TRBJ1-1, with no clear D. CDR3 length: 13 residues. Germline loops: CDR1 SEHNR, CDR2 FQNEAQ (reference sequence). The V end lost 8 bases, the J end lost 3 bases, and 13 bases lay between the germline ends. The CDR3 DNA follows: TGTGCCAGCTCTAGTCAGGCTTACACTGAAGCTTTCTTT. Protein product: CASSSQAYTEAFF.

This clonotype came up many times. The chain links TRBV20-1 to TRBJ2-1, with D unclear. This CDR3 spans 14 amino acids. The V gene's germline CDR1 is DFQATT and CDR2 SNEGSKA (reference sequence). Trimming took 3 bases from V and 0 from J, leaving 9 bases between them. The CDR3 region is CSASPQISYNEQFF. Written as DNA, the CDR3 is TGCAGTGCTAGCCCCCAGATCTCCTACAATGAGCAGTTCTTC.

The V and J genes are TRBV6-2 or TRBV6-3 and TRBJ2-2; D unresolved. Trimming removed 4 bases from V and 9 bases from J, with 9 bases in between. The CDR3 totals 12 residues. Germline CDR1 MNHEY, CDR2 SVGEGT. For the CDR3, the DNA is TGTGCCAGCAGTTTGAATGGCTGGGAGCTGTTTTTT. This translates into CASSLNGWELFF.

This rearrangement joins TRBV15 to TRBJ2-3; D call uncertain. V dropped 3 bases and J dropped 3 bases, with 13 bases sitting between them. Germline V CDR1 and CDR2: LNHNV, YYDKDF (reference sequence). The CDR3 runs 15 residues. The CDR3 coding sequence is TGTGCCACCAGCAGGGGGTTGGGATCGACAGATACGCAGTATTTT. Translated, it gives CATSRGLGSTDTQYF.

This clonotype showed up just a few times. The rearrangement uses TRBV15 and TRBJ1-6, with 7 nucleotides matching TRBD1. Germline trimming cut 0 bases from V and 9 bases from J; bases unmatched to any gene: 2. CDR3 length: 14 residues. Germline CDR1 and CDR2: LNHNV and YYDKDF (reference sequence). CDR3 protein: CATSRDQGVSPLHF. For the CDR3, the DNA is TGTGCCACCAGCAGAGATCAGGGGGTTTCACCCCTCCACTTT.

This clonotype came up a few times. V gene TRBV2 combines with J gene TRBJ2-6; 7 bases match TRBD1. Trimming cost V 8 bases and J 2 bases; bases outside gene matches: 0. This CDR3 is 13 amino acids long. Looked up from germline, CDR1 is SNHLY and CDR2 is FYNNEI. The CDR3 DNA reads as TGTGCCAGCGACAGGGCTGGGGCCAACGTCCTGACTTTC. Translation: CASDRAGANVLTF.

For this clonotype: An end of the junction differs from the germline gene, which may be a read error. This sequence joins TRBV30 and TRBJ2-1; D ambiguous. The CDR3 has 13 residues. Germline CDR1 and CDR2: GTSNPN and SVGIG (reference sequence). DNA of the CDR3: TGTGCCTTGAGTGCTGGACCATACAATGAGCAGTTCTTC. As protein: CALSAGPYNEQFF. Looking up the rest from reference TRBV30 and TRBJ2-1 gives the full variable domain: SQTIHQWPATLVQPVGSPLSLECTVEGTSNPNLYWYRQAAGRGLQLLFYSVGIGQISSEVPQNLSASRPQDRQFILSSKKLLLSDSGFYLCALSAGPYNEQFFGPGTRLTVL.

The chain is built from TRBV3-1 and TRBJ2-3, with TRBD2 identical over 12 bases. Germline trimming cut 6 bases from V and 6 bases from J; bases unmatched to any gene: 7. This CDR3 spans 15 amino acids. The germline V gene has CDR1 LGHDT and CDR2 YNNKEL (reference sequence). CDR3 DNA: TGTGCCAGCAGTTTCACTAGCGGGGGGAGGGATACGCAGTATTTT. It yields the protein CASSFTSGGRDTQYF.

The chain employs TRBV28 and TRBJ2-1; D is possibly TRBD2 (5 bases). This CDR3 has 15 residues. Trimming took off 6 bases at V and 1 base at J, with 13 bases between the two ends. Germline values: CDR1 MDHEN, CDR2 SYDVKM. CDR3 amino acids: CASRPSRGSYNEQFF. Written as DNA, the CDR3 is TGTGCCAGCAGACCCTCCCGGGGATCCTACAATGAGCAGTTCTTC.

In this sample, this clonotype turned up once. V gene TRBV7-2 combines with J gene TRBJ1-5; D call uncertain. Trimming stripped 3 bases from V and 5 bases from J, with 11 bases between. Germline V lookup: CDR1 SGHTA, CDR2 FQGNSA. This CDR3 comprises 14 residues. The CDR3: CASSFGLDYQPQHF. The CDR3 nucleotides read TGTGCCAGCAGCTTTGGACTTGACTATCAGCCCCAGCATTTT.